Each of the 7 T cell receptor beta chains below was sequenced from the same sample in a study of neurological immune-mediated disorders (dated 2019 in TCRdb). Library preparation was by 5' RACE. The instrument given in TCRdb is Illumina HiSeq 2500. TCRdb applied fastp at Q25 and MiXCR to the public reads, then kept only in-frame beta chains. Rows are unified per CDR3 protein, each entry keeping the most common DNA and genes. For this sample the table gives 45,000 or so distinct CDR3 sequences, of which less than 4% were detected only once. The ten largest make up roughly 16% of the sample. The sequencing input was PBMCs. The origin of the receptors is a woman aged 45-60 years with multiple sclerosis.

This clonotype was observed at least ten times. The chain has TRBV20-1 and TRBJ2-4; D unclear. CDR3 length equals 13 residues. The germline gives CDR1 DFQATT, CDR2 SNEGSKA (reference sequence). The ends were cut back, 2 bases at V and 3 bases at J, with 8 bases in the middle. In nucleotides, the CDR3 is TGCAGTGCTAGACTAGGAGTCAAAAACATTCAGTACTTC. Its protein product is CSARLGVKNIQYF.

Many counts were recorded for this clonotype. The chain links TRBV5-1 to TRBJ1-1; D perhaps matches TRBD1 (5 bases). Germline V gives CDR1 SGHRS, CDR2 YFSETQ. V was shortened by 1 base and J by 4 bases, with 8 bases between the two germline ends. This CDR3 has 13 residues. The CDR3 DNA follows: TGCGCCAGCAGCTTGTACGGGGGCACTGAAGCTTTCTTT. Residues: CASSLYGGTEAFF.

This clonotype was seen ten or more times. The V call is TRBV18, the J call TRBJ2-2, with D possibly matching TRBD1 (5 bases). V dropped 3 bases and J dropped 3 bases, with 11 bases sitting between them. The length of the CDR3 is 15 residues. Germline-derived CDR1 and CDR2 are KGHSH and LQKENI. CDR3 in DNA: TGTGCCAGCTCACCGCTCGGACAAGACACCGGGGAGCTGTTTTTT. Protein product: CASSPLGQDTGELFF.

This clonotype occurred many times. The V gene is TRBV7-2, the J gene TRBJ2-7, with TRBD2 matching 7 bases. Germline trimming cut 1 base from V and 1 base from J; bases unmatched to any gene: 4. In germline, CDR1 is SGHTA, CDR2 FQGNSA. This CDR3 region has 15 residues. The CDR3 DNA is TGTGCCAGCAGCTTAGGGGGGACTACATCCTACGAGCAGTACTTC. Its protein product is CASSLGGTTSYEQYF.

This clonotype occurred a few times. The gene calls are TRBV27 and TRBJ2-7, with D tentatively TRBD2 (7 bases). Germline CDR1 and CDR2: MNHEY and SMNVEV (reference sequence). Trimming left V 5 bases short and J 1 base short, with 24 bases between. This CDR3 comprises 18 residues. The CDR3 DNA reads TGTGCCAGCAGTAGGCGGGGGCAAAGCGGGGCCTATTCCTACGAGCAGTACTTC. This translates into CASSRRGQSGAYSYEQYF.

This clonotype was counted many times. The chain combines TRBV10-3 with TRBJ2-3, with D possibly TRBD2 on 7 matching bases. The V gene lost 4 bases and the J gene lost 0 bases, with 14 bases spanning the gap. Germline lookup yields CDR1 ENHRY and CDR2 SYGVKD. The CDR3 spans 16 residues. CDR3 residues: CAISGIGGHSTDTQYF. The CDR3, as DNA: TGTGCCATCAGTGGGATCGGGGGGCATAGCACAGATACGCAGTATTTT.

Ten or more counts support this clonotype. CDR3: CASSLWAGGGQPQHF. The CDR3 nucleotides are TGTGCCAGCAGCTTGTGGGCAGGGGGCGGTCAGCCCCAGCATTTT. The V and J genes are TRBV5-5 and TRBJ1-5; 8 bases are shared with TRBD1. The CDR3 runs to 15 residues. The germline V gene has CDR1 SGHKS and CDR2 YYEKEE (reference sequence). V was clipped by 1 base and J by 6 bases; unmatched bases: 6. The variable domain in full, completed from reference TRBV5-5 and TRBJ1-5, reads DAGVTQSPTHLIKTRGQQVTLRCSPISGHKSVSWYQQVLGQGPQFIFQYYEKEERGRGNFPDRFSARQFPNYSSELNVNALLLGDSALYLCASSLWAGGGQPQHFGDGTRLSIL.